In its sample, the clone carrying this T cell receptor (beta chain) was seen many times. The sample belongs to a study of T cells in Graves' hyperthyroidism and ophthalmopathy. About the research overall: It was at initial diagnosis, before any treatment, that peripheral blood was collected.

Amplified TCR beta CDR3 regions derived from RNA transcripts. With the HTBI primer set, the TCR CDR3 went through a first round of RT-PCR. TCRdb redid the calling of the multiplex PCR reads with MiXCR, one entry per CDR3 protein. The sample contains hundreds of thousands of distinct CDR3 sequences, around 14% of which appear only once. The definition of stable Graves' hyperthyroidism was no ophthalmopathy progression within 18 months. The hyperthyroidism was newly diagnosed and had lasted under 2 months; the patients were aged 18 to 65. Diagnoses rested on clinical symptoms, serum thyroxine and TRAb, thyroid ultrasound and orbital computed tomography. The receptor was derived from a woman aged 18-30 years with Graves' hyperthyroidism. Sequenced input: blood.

CDR3 DNA: TGCGCCAGCAGCTCCGGGACAGTGAGCCGCACAGATACGCAGTATTTT. It codes for CASSSGTVSRTDTQYF. This rearrangement joins TRBV5-1 to TRBJ2-3, with 7 nucleotides matching TRBD1. Germline V gene data show CDR1 as SGHRS and CDR2 as YFSETQ. After removal of 3 bases from V and 1 base from J, the junction contained 8 bases not matched to a gene. This CDR3 has 16 amino acids.